This TCR beta chain was retrieved from a study of cytomegalovirus exposure and HLA in healthy donors. Study in general: T cells numbering around 180 million yielded approximately 100 million unique TCR beta sequences in an earlier analysis.

13 Jbeta primers and 60 Vbeta primers were used for the PCR. TCRdb's copy holds only in-frame clones and misses some; the assay was immunoSEQ multiplex PCR. This sample has 150,000 to 200,000 clones, with over 60% found just once. The CDR3 runs to 13 residues. Germline assignment: CDR1 SQVTM and CDR2 ANQGSEA. V was pared by 3 bases and J by 7 bases, with 9 bases of the junction left unmatched. The chain is built from TRBV29-1 and TRBJ2-7, with TRBD2 matching 7 bases. This clonotype originated in a woman aged 50 to 65 in good health and CMV-seropositive. Sequenced material: PBMCs. The CDR3 reads CSVERGTLGEQYF. The CDR3 DNA reads as TGCAGCGTTGAGCGGGGGACTCTCGGTGAGCAGTACTTC.